Sequencing of this T cell receptor beta chain was carried out in a study of cytomegalovirus exposure and HLA in healthy donors. The CDR3 consists of 18 residues. The PCR ran on 60 Vbeta and 13 Jbeta primers. Profiling relied on immunoSEQ multiplex PCR, and the TCRdb table lists in-frame clones only, not all of them. The table has 170,000 or so clones, over 70% seen once; the top ten hold 3.7%. The study's findings and limits: Among donors in an Asian-associated ancestry cluster, a later analysis reportedly found fewer N-insertions than the roughly 680-donor mean. A highly shared variant cluster was judged a likely technical artifact. HLA restriction was apparent for most CMV-associated TCR beta chains in a later analysis.

About this clone: Its antigen is unidentified.

V and J are TRBV21-1 and TRBJ2-7; TRBD1 is taken as the D call from the table, unchecked against the DNA. TRBV21-1 is classified as a pseudogene. This TCR came from a woman in her sixties in good health and CMV-seropositive. The sample was PBMCs. The CDR3 reads CASSKKTPGQGFDYEQYF. The CDR3 DNA is TGTGCCAGCAGCAAAAAAACCCCGGGACAGGGGTTCGACTACGAGCAGTACTTC.